This entry features one T cell receptor beta chain sequence. Its antigen is not identified. Sequencing was performed with immunoSEQ multiplex PCR; in TCRdb, only in-frame clones are kept and a portion is missing. The profile shows around 400,000 clones, around 82% of them singletons. This specimen comes from a study of Ad26.COV2.S vaccination and SARS-CoV-2 variants. As for the study in general: Trial arm assignment for the donor was COV1001 Ad26.COV2.S.

Findings and caveats of the study: Vaccinated and placebo-treated recipients had similar non-spike TCR breadth.

The sample's treatment: 15 to 20 received Ad26.COV2.S at low or high dose, single or two shots; 5 received placebo; per-sample allocation not given. Day 63 following the first vaccine or placebo injection was when the samples were taken. Donation was by an adult aged 18-55 years who was in Boston. The germline V gene encodes CDR1 LNHDA and CDR2 SQIVND (reference sequence). Trimming removed 10 bases from V and 5 bases from J, with 15 bases in between. CDR3 length: 13 amino acids. The specimen was peripheral blood, collected in a trial of Ad26.COV2.S vaccine versus placebo. The clonotype was recovered from a person aged 18-60 years who received the Ad26.COV2.S COVID-19 vaccine or a placebo. The chain has TRBV19 and TRBJ1-5; D remains ambiguous. CDR3: CATQVTLHQPQHF. The CDR3 region has the DNA TGTGCCACCCAGGTTACCCTTCATCAGCCCCAGCATTTT.